The 16 T cell receptor beta chains presented below share a single source sample, sequenced in a study of blood T cell repertoires in COVID-19. Some clones are missing from TCRdb's copy, which holds only in-frame ones; the method was immunoSEQ multiplex PCR. There are more than 300,000 clones in the sample; around 90% occur only once, and around 0.93% lies in the top ten. The sequencing sample was made of peripheral blood. Receptors originate from a woman aged 40 to 55 with COVID-19, enrolled during active disease.

V is TRBV12-3 or TRBV12-4 and J is TRBJ1-5; D gene ambiguous. Trimming removed 6 bases from V and 7 bases from J, with 10 bases in between. CDR3 length equals 12 residues. CDR3 DNA: TGTGCCAGCAGCACTGGAGAGCAGCCCCAGCATTTT. This translates into CASSTGEQPQHF.

The V gene is TRBV7-9, the J gene TRBJ1-1, with TRBD1 identical over 8 bases. There are 14 residues in the CDR3. The ends lost 3 bases at V and 2 bases at J; junction bases unmatched: 2. Germline CDR1 SEHNR, CDR2 FQNEAQ (reference sequence). The CDR3 nucleotides read TGTGCCAGCAGCTTTGCAGGGGGCAACACTGAAGCTTTCTTT. The encoded protein is CASSFAGGNTEAFF. The whole variable domain, remainder taken from reference TRBV7-9 and TRBJ1-1, is DTGVSQNPRHKITKRGQNVTFRCDPISEHNRLYWYRQTLGQGPEFLTYFQNEAQLEKSRLLSDRFSAERPKGSFSTLEIQRTEQGDSAMYLCASSFAGGNTEAFFGQGTRLTVV.

The chain couples TRBV10-1 to TRBJ1-2; no reliable D call. Germline assignment: CDR1 WNHNN and CDR2 SYGVQD (reference sequence). V was pared by 6 bases and J by 3 bases, with 17 bases between. This CDR3 is 15 amino acids long. This CDR3 reads CASRVLGSADYGYTF. The DNA for the CDR3 is TGCGCCAGCAGGGTTTTGGGCTCCGCCGACTATGGCTACACCTTC.

This CDR3 is CASSISGQPPYEQYF. The DNA of the CDR3 is TGTGCCAGTAGTATCTCGGGACAGCCACCCTACGAGCAGTACTTC. This chain connects TRBV19 to TRBJ2-7; TRBD1 agrees at 7 bases. V was pared by 3 bases and J by 2 bases, with 7 bases of the junction left unmatched. Germline V gene data show CDR1 as LNHDA and CDR2 as SQIVND (reference sequence). The CDR3 covers 15 residues.

The rearrangement joins TRBV4-2 to TRBJ2-4; the D gene is possibly TRBD1 (5 bases). With 0 bases removed from V and 9 bases from J, the gap between germline ends came to 15 bases. CDR1 is LGHNA and CDR2 is YNFKEQ in the germline V gene. This CDR3 is 15 amino acids long. The CDR3 region is CASSQEVGHLGIQYF. CDR3 sequence (DNA): TGTGCCAGCAGCCAAGAGGTGGGGCATCTTGGCATTCAGTACTTC.

This clone has just one count. This sequence joins TRBV20-1 and TRBJ2-7, with D perhaps matching TRBD1 (5 bases). V dropped 6 bases and J dropped 0 bases, with 18 bases sitting between them. The CDR3 extends over 15 amino acids. Germline lookup yields CDR1 DFQATT and CDR2 SNEGSKA (reference sequence). The CDR3 here is CSASLTAVSSYEQYF. For the CDR3, the DNA is TGCAGTGCCAGTTTGACAGCCGTGAGCTCCTACGAGCAGTACTTC.

The V call is TRBV6-6, the J call TRBJ2-5, with a possible D match to TRBD2 (5 bases). The CDR3 totals 16 residues. Trimming stripped 3 bases from V and 3 bases from J, with 17 bases between. CDR1 is MNHNY, CDR2 SVGAGI, per germline (reference sequence). CDR3 DNA: TGTGCCAGCAGTTATTTTAAAGGTCGGGGAGAAGAGACCCAGTACTTC. Amino acid sequence: CASSYFKGRGEETQYF.

This chain uses TRBV3-1 (or the pseudogene TRBV3-2) with TRBJ2-2; 11 positions match TRBD2. Germline-derived CDR1 and CDR2 are LGHDT and YNNKEL (reference sequence). The V gene end was trimmed by 1 base and the J gene end by 13 bases; junction bases not matched to a gene: 14. CDR3 size: 17 residues. Written as DNA, the CDR3 is TGTGCCAGCAGCCAAGCGGGGACTAGCGGTTACGCGGTATCGCTGTTTTTT. It specifies CASSQAGTSGYAVSLFF.

The genes are TRBV6-6 and TRBJ2-1; a possible D gene is TRBD1 (6 bases). V was pared by 2 bases and J by 9 bases, with 8 bases between. This CDR3 contains 12 residues. Germline CDR1 and CDR2: MNHNY and SVGAGI (reference sequence). CDR3 coding DNA: TGTGCCAGCAGTTACCCCAGGGGTGAGCAGTTCTTC. This gives the protein CASSYPRGEQFF.

A single count supports this clone. The genes are TRBV29-1 and TRBJ2-5, with 9 bases fitting TRBD2. The V and J ends lost 7 bases and 7 bases, in that order; junction bases with no gene match: 10. Germline V gene data show CDR1 as SQVTM and CDR2 as ANQGSEA. The CDR3 is 13 amino acids. As DNA, the CDR3 is TGCAGCGGAGTCGCGGGAGGGGCCAGGACCCAGTACTTC. Translating it yields CSGVAGGARTQYF.

This chain uses TRBV3-1 (or the pseudogene TRBV3-2) with TRBJ1-3, with D tentatively TRBD1 (6 bases). The CDR3 is 15 residues long. The V gene's germline CDR1 is LGHDT and CDR2 YNNKEL (reference sequence). The ends were cut back, 4 bases at V and 4 bases at J, with 14 bases in the middle. The CDR3 DNA follows: TGTGCCAGCAGCCCACCACAGGGTTCCGGAAACACCATATATTTT. Protein: CASSPPQGSGNTIYF.

The J gene is TRBJ2-7, the V gene TRBV2, with D perhaps TRBD2 (5 bases). The V end lost 4 bases, the J end lost 7 bases, and 14 bases lay between the germline ends. This CDR3 is built from 13 residues. Germline CDR1 and CDR2: SNHLY and FYNNEI. This chain's CDR3 is CASSAEYTREQYF. The CDR3 bases are TGTGCCAGCAGTGCCGAGTATACTAGGGAGCAGTACTTC.

This clone has just one count. This chain links TRBV5-6 with TRBJ1-2; weak D call: TRBD1 (6 bases). The germline V and J ends were trimmed by 2 bases and 4 bases, with 21 bases remaining between them. CDR1 is SGHDT and CDR2 is YYEEEE in the germline V gene. The CDR3 has 17 amino acids. The CDR3: CASSFGRVWTVRYGYTF. CDR3 bases: TGTGCCAGCAGCTTTGGAAGGGTTTGGACAGTGCGCTATGGCTACACCTTC.

The chain combines TRBV4-3 with TRBJ1-1; 9 bases map to TRBD1. V shed 4 bases, J shed 1 base, and the junction held 7 bases outside the gene matches. CDR1 and CDR2 from the germline V gene are LGHNA and YSLEER. The CDR3 spans 16 residues. The CDR3 loop reads CASSRGPGQGNTEAFF. CDR3 DNA sequence: TGCGCCAGCAGCCGCGGACCGGGACAGGGGAACACTGAAGCTTTCTTT.

V is TRBV7-2 and J is TRBJ1-5; D is perhaps TRBD1 (5 bases). V lost 1 base and J lost 0, with 10 bases in between. This CDR3 contains 16 residues. Germline values: CDR1 SGHTA, CDR2 FQGNSA. CDR3 protein: CASSLGVQVSNQPQHF. The CDR3 nucleotides are TGTGCCAGCAGCTTAGGAGTACAGGTTAGCAATCAGCCCCAGCATTTT.

The chain joins TRBV28 to TRBJ1-3; maybe TRBD1 (5 bases). From germline, CDR1 is MDHEN and CDR2 SYDVKM. CDR3 length: 14 residues. V was trimmed by 2 bases and J by 8 bases, leaving 13 bases between them. CDR3 in amino acids: CASSLDSRADTIYF. Written as DNA, the CDR3 is TGTGCCAGCAGTTTAGATTCCAGGGCTGACACCATATATTTT.